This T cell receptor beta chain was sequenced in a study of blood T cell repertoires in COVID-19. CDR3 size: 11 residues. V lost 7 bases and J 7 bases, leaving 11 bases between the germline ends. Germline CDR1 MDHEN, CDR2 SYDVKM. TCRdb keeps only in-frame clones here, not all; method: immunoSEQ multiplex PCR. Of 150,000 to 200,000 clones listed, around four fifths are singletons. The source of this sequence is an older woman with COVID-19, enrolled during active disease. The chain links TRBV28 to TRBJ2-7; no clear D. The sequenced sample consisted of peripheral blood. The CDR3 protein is CASKSYFEQYF. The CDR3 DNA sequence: TGTGCCAGCAAGTCCTACTTTGAGCAGTACTTC. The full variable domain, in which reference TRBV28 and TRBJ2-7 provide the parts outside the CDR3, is DVKVTQSSRYLVKRTGEKVFLECVQDMDHENMFWYRQDPGLGLRLIYFSYDVKMKEKGDIPEGYSVSREKKERFSLILESASTNQTSMYLCASKSYFEQYFGPGTRLTVT.